The subject of this entry is one T cell receptor (beta chain). What it binds is not known. Method: immunoSEQ multiplex PCR; TCRdb's copy keeps in-frame clones and lacks some. The table has approximately 60,000 clones, around 90% seen once. This entry comes from a study of T cells in localized non-small cell lung cancer. This CDR3 comprises 17 residues. J gave up 6 bases and V 8 bases, and 18 bases lay outside the gene matches. Germline assignment: CDR1 MDHEN and CDR2 SYDVKM. Study-level results: Adjacent lung had a median 57 of the 100 largest tumor clones.

The sequenced sample was peripheral blood, obtained before any cancer treatment. This clonotype was obtained from a woman aged 40-69 years with stage I lung adenocarcinoma. This chain uses TRBV28 with TRBJ2-1, with 8 nucleotides matching TRBD1. The CDR3 coding sequence is TGTGCCAGCGGGCGGACAGGGTTGGGCCGGGAATCCAATGAGCAGTTCTTC. Amino acid sequence: CASGRTGLGRESNEQFF.